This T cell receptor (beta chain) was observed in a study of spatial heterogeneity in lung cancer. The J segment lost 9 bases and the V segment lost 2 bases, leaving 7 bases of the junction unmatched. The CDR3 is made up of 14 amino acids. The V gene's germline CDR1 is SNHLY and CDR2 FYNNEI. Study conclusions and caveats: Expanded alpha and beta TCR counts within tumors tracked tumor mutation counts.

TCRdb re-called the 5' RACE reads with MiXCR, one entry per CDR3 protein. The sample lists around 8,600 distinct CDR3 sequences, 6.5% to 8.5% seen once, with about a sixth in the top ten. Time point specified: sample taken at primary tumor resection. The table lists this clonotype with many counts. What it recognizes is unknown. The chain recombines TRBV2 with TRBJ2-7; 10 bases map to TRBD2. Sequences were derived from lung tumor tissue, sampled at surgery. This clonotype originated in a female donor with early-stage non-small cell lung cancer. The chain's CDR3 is CASSELAGETAQYF. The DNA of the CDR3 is TGTGCCAGCAGTGAACTAGCGGGAGAGACGGCGCAGTACTTC.